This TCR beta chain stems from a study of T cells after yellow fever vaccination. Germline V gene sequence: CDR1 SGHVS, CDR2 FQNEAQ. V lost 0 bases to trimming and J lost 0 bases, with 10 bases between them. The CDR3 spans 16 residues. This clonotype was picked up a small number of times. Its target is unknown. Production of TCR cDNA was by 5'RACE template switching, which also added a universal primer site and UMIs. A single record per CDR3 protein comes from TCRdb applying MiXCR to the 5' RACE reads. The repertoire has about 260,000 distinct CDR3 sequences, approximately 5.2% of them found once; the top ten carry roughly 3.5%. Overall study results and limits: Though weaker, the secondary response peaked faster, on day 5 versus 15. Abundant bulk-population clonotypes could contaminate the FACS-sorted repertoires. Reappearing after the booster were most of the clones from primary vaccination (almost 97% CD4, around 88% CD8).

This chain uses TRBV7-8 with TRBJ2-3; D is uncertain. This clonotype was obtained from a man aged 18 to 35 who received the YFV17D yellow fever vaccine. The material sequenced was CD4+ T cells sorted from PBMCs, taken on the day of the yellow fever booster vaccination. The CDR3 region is CASSLAWVSSTDTQYF. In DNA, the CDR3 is TGTGCCAGCAGCTTAGCGTGGGTATCTAGCACAGATACGCAGTATTTT.